Listed below are T cell receptor beta chains from one sample, sequenced in a study of early stage breast cancer tumors. Only in-frame clones appear in the TCRdb table, and some are missing; sequencing was by immunoSEQ multiplex PCR. The table shows under 5,500 clones, with under 80% occurring only once. Sequenced sample: normal breast tissue next to the tumor. All receptors derive from a person between 60 and 69 years old with breast cancer. Both conserved end residues are part of each CDR3.

TRBV15,TRBJ1-1,CATSWPGQGNTEAFF
TRBV7-3,TRBJ2-1,CASSLGMGNEQFF
TRBV18,TRBJ1-1,CASSPLTGGEPEAFF
TRBV29-1,TRBJ1-1,CSVHRRTEAFF
TRBV30,TRBJ2-3,CACSGSPSTDTQYF
TRBV7-2,TRBJ2-1,CASSWSGGGSNEQFF
TRBV7-2,TRBJ2-2,CASSPTAGELFF
TRBV9,TRBJ1-4,CASSPAYARSRNEKLFF
TRBV7-8,TRBJ2-6,CASSLISVFGANVLTF
TRBV5-1,TRBJ2-7,CASSLEGQGAREQYF
TRBV6-9,TRBJ2-3,CASQPRGLIDTQYF
TRBV14,TRBJ2-7,CASSSGGWYEQYF
TRBV27,TRBJ2-3,CASRGLAGGITDTQYF
TRBV5-4,TRBJ2-5,CASSLVLAGTETQYF
TRBV6-5,TRBJ2-1,CASSYAGEYNEQFF
TRBV11-2,TRBJ2-1,CASSLEGGLNEQFF
TRBV5-1,TRBJ1-2,CASSRDRTNYGYTF
TRBV10-3,TRBJ2-2,CAINAPGQNTGELFF
TRBV5-1,TRBJ2-7,CASSDQAGGPYEQYF
TRBV9,TRBJ1-3,CASSPGQGGNTIYF
TRBV4-1,TRBJ2-1,CASSQAYGGSSYNEQFF
TRBV7-2,TRBJ1-4,CASSLDRAANEKLFF
TRBV5-4,TRBJ2-2,CASSSQKGGNTGELFF
TRBV5-1,TRBJ1-1,CASNPGTGETEAFF
TRBV7-2,TRBJ2-5,CASSLVIGLGVETQYF
TRBV9,TRBJ2-5,CASSPWTGEETQYF
TRBV4-2,TRBJ1-2,CASSQDPPGHFGTSYGYTF
TRBV18,TRBJ2-4,CASSPPGGDIQYF
TRBV13,TRBJ2-6,CASSLAGANVLTF
TRBV6-5,TRBJ1-5,CASSYSAASNQPQHF
TRBV16,TRBJ1-1,CASSLNRGRAFF
TRBV7-9,TRBJ2-7,CASSPVAGGHEQYF
TRBV6-1,TRBJ1-3,CASSEDIASGNTIYF
TRBV5-1,TRBJ1-2,CASSPGDSQNYGYTF
TRBV19,TRBJ2-5,CASKERGRQETQYF
TRBV5-1,TRBJ1-2,CASSLEVGNYGYTF
TRBV12-5,TRBJ1-3,CASESVRDTIYF
TRBV9,TRBJ2-1,CASSNWGREDNEQFF
TRBV4-1,TRBJ1-2,CASSPGQIHNYGYTF
TRBV9,TRBJ1-6,CASSPGGPPLHF
TRBV19,TRBJ1-5,CASSIGGGQGSQPQHF
TRBV6-1,TRBJ1-4,CASSERLGLNEKLFF
TRBV29-1,TRBJ1-1,CSVDLGAEAFF
TRBV5-1,TRBJ1-1,CASSSNQGTEAFF
TRBV9,TRBJ1-2,CASSPRGGKGLYGYTF
TRBV2,TRBJ2-5,CASSVARGETQYF
TRBV2,TRBJ2-1,CASSEGRQGREQFF
TRBV6-6,TRBJ2-7,CASSHSGDRGSYEQYF
TRBV5-6,TRBJ2-7,CASSLAVPYEQYF
TRBV21-1,TRBJ1-2,CASSKGGEQGADGYTF
TRBV6-6,TRBJ2-7,CAISQGPGNEQYF
TRBV19,TRBJ1-1,CASSTARGGTEAFF
TRBV14,TRBJ1-6,CASSHGVGSPLHF
TRBV6-9,TRBJ1-1,CAGERDSQNTEAFF